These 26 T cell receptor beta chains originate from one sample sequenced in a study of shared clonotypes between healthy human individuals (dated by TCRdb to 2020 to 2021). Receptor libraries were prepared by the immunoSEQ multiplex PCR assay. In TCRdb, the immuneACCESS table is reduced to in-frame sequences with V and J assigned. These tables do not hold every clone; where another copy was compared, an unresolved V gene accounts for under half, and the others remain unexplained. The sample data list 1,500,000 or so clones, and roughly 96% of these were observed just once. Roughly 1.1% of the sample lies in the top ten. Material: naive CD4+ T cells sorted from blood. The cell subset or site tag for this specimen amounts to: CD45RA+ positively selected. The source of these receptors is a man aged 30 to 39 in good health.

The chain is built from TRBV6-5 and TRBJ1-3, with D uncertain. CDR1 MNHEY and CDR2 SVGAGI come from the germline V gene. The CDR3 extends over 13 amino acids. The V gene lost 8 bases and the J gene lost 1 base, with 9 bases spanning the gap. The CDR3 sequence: CASDNGSGNTIYF. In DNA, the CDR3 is TGTGCCAGCGACAACGGGTCTGGAAACACCATATATTTT.

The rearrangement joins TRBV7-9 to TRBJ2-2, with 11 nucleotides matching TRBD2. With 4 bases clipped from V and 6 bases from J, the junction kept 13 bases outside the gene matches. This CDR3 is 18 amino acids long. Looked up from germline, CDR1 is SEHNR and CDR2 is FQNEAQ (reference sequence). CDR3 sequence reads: CASSSLNPTSGDAGELFF. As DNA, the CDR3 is TGTGCCAGCAGCTCTCTCAATCCGACTAGCGGGGACGCCGGGGAGCTGTTTTTT.

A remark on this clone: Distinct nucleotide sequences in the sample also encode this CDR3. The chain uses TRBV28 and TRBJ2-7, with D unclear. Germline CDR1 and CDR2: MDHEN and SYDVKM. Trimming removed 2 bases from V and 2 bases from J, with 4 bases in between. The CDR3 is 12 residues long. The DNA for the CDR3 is TGTGCCAGCAGTTTAACGGCCTACGAGCAGTACTTC. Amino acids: CASSLTAYEQYF.

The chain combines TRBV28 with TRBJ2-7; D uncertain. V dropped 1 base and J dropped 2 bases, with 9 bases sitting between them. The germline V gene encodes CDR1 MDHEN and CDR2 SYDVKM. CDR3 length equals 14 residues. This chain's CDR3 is CASSLYPGAYEQYF. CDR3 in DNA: TGTGCCAGCAGTTTATACCCTGGGGCCTACGAGCAGTACTTC.

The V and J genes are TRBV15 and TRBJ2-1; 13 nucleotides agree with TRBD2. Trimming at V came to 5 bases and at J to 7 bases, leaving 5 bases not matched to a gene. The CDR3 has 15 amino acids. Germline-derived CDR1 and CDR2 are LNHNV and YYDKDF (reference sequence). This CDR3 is CATSEGLAGLNEQFF. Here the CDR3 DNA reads TGTGCCACCAGCGAGGGACTAGCGGGACTAAATGAGCAGTTCTTC. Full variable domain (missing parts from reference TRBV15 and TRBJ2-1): DAMVIQNPRYQVTQFGKPVTLSCSQTLNHNVMYWYQQKSSQAPKLLFHYYDKDFNNEADTPDNFQSRRPNTSFCFLDIRSPGLGDTAMYLCATSEGLAGLNEQFFGPGTRLTVL.

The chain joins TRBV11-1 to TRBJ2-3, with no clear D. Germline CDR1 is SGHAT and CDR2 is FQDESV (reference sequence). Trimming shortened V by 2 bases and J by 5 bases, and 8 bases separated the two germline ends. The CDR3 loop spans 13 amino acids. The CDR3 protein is CASSLRGIDTQYF. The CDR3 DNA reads TGTGCCAGCAGCTTACGTGGGATAGATACGCAGTATTTT.

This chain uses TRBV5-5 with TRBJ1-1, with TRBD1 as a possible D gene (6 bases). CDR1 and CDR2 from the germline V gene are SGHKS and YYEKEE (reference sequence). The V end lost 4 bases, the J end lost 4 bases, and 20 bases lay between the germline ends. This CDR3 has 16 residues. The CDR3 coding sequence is TGTGCCAGCAGCACTCCAGCGGAAACCAGGGGCACTGAAGCTTTCTTT. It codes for CASSTPAETRGTEAFF.

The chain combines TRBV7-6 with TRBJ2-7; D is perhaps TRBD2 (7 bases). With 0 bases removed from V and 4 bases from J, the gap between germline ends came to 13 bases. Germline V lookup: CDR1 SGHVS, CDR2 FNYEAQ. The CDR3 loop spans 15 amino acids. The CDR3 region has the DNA TGTGCCAGCAGCTTAGCGGGGGCGGGAGCGTACGAGCAGTACTTC. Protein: CASSLAGAGAYEQYF.

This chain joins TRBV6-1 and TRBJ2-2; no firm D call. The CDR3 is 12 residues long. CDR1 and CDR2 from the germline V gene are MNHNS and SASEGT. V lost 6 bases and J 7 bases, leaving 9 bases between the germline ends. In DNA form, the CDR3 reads TGTGCCAGCAGATATCATGGCGGGGAGCTGTTTTTT. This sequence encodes CASRYHGGELFF.

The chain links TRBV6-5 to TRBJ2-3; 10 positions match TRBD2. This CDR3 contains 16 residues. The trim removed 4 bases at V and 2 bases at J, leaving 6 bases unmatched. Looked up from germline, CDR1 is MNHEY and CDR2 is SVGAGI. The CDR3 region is CASSFRTSGLTDTQYF. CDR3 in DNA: TGTGCCAGCAGTTTTCGGACTAGCGGCCTCACAGATACGCAGTATTTT.

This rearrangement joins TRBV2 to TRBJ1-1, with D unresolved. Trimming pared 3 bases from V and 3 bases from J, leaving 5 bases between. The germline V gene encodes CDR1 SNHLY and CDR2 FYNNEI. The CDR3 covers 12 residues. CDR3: CASSDYDTEAFF. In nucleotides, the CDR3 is TGTGCCAGCAGTGATTATGACACTGAAGCTTTCTTT.

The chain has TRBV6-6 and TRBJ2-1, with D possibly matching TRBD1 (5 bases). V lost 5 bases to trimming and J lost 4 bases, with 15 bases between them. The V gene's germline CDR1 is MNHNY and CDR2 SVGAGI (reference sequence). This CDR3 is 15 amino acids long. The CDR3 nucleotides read TGTGCCAGCAGTCCAGGGCGCAGACCTTACAATGAGCAGTTCTTC. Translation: CASSPGRRPYNEQFF.

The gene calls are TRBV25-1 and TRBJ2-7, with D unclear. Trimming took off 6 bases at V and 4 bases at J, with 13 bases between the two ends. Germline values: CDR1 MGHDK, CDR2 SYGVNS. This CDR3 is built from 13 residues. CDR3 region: CASSDGVGYEQYF. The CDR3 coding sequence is TGTGCCAGCAGCGACGGTGTGGGTTACGAGCAGTACTTC.

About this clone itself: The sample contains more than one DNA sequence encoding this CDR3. The CDR3 DNA is TGTGCCAGCAGCGTAGAGGGAACAGATACGCAGTATTTT. Translation gives CASSVEGTDTQYF. The chain is built from TRBV9 and TRBJ2-3; D not resolved. Germline CDR1 and CDR2: SGDLS and YYNGEE. Trimming shortened V by 0 bases and J by 3 bases, and 5 bases separated the two germline ends. CDR3 size: 13 residues.

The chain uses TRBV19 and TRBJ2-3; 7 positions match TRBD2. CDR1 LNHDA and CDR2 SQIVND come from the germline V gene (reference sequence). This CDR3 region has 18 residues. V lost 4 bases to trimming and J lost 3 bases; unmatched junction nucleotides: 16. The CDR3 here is CASSNSWGGNGGTDTQYF. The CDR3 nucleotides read TGTGCCAGTAGTAATAGTTGGGGAGGGAACGGTGGGACAGATACGCAGTATTTT.

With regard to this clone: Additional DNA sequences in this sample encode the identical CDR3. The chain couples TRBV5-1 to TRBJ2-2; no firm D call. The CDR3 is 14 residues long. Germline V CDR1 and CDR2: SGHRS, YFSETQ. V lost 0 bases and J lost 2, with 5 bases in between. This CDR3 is CASSLGENTGELFF. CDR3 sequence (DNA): TGCGCCAGCAGCTTGGGGGAAAACACCGGGGAGCTGTTTTTT.

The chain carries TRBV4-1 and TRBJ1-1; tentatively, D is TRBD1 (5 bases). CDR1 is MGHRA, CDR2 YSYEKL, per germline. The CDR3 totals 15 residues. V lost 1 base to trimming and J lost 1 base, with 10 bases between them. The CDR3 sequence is CASSQAGLWNTEAFF. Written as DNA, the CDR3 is TGCGCCAGCAGCCAAGCAGGGTTGTGGAACACTGAAGCTTTCTTT.

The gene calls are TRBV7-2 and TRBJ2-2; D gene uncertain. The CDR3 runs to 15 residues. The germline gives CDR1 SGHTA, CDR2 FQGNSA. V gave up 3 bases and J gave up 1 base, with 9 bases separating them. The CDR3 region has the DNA TGTGCCAGCAGCTTGGGTCGTCGGAACACCGGGGAGCTGTTTTTT. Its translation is CASSLGRRNTGELFF.

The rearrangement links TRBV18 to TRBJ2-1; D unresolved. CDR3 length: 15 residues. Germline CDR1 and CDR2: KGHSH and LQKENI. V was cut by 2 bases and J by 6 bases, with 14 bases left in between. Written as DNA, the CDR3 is TGTGCCAGCTCACCATCCCCTAGGACCCTCAATGAGCAGTTCTTC. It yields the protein CASSPSPRTLNEQFF.

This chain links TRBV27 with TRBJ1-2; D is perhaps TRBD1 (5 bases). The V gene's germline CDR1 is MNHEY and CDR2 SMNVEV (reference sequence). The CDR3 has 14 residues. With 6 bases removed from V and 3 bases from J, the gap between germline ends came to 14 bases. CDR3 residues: CASSRPGRDYGYTF. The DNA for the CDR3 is TGTGCCAGCAGCAGACCAGGGCGGGACTATGGCTACACCTTC.

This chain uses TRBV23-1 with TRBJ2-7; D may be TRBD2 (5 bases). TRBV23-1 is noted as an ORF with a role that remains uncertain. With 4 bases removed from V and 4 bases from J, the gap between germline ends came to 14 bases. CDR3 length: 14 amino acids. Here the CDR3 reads CASSPAVAGYEQYF. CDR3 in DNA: TGCGCCAGCAGTCCGGCAGTCGCGGGTTACGAGCAGTACTTC.

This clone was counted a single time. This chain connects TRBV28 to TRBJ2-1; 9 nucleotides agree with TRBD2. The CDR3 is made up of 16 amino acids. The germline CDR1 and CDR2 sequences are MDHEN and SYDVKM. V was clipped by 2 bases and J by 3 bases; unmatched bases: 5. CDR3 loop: CASSLTGTSSYNEQFF. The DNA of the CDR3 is TGTGCCAGCAGTTTAACCGGGACTAGCAGCTACAATGAGCAGTTCTTC.

The CDR3 is CASTSGSQPQHF. DNA of the CDR3: TGTGCCAGTACCAGTGGCTCCCAGCCCCAGCATTTT. J is TRBJ1-5 and V is TRBV19, with D hard to call. V was cut by 7 bases and J by 7 bases, with 11 bases left in between. The CDR3 extends over 12 amino acids. Germline V gene lookup returns CDR1 LNHDA and CDR2 SQIVND (reference sequence).

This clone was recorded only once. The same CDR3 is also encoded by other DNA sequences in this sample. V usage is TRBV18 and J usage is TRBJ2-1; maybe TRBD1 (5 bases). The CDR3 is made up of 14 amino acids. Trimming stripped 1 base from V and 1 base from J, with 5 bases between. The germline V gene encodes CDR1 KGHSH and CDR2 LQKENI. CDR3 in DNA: TGTGCCAGCTCACCACAGGGGTCCTACAATGAGCAGTTCTTC. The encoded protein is CASSPQGSYNEQFF.

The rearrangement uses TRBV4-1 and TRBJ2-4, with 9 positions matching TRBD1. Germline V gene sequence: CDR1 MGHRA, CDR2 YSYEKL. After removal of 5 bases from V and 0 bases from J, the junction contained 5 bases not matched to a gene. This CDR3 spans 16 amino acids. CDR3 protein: CASSILTGGAKNIQYF. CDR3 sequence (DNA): TGCGCCAGCAGCATACTGACAGGGGGAGCCAAAAACATTCAGTACTTC.

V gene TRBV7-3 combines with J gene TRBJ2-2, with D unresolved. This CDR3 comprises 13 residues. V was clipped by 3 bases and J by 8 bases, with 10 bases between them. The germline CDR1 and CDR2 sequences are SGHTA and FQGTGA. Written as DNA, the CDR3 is TGTGCCAGCAGCTTCGACCGGGCTGGGGAGCTGTTTTTT. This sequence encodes CASSFDRAGELFF.